The 28 T cell receptor beta chains presented below share a single source sample, sequenced in a study of blood T cell repertoires in COVID-19. Method: immunoSEQ multiplex PCR; TCRdb's copy keeps in-frame clones and lacks some. The data contain some 120,000 clones, approximately 86% of them singletons. The sample was peripheral blood. The receptors were gathered from a man aged 35 to 55 with acute or convalescent COVID-19.

As concerns this clone: Different DNA sequences within this sample yield the same CDR3. The chain links TRBV6-1 to TRBJ1-2, with D hard to call. V was cut by 1 base and J by 4 bases, with 10 bases left in between. Per the germline V gene, CDR1 is MNHNS and CDR2 is SASEGT. The CDR3 has 14 residues. The CDR3 nucleotides read TGTGCCAGCAGTGAAGACGTGAGGAGCTATGGCTACACCTTC. Residues: CASSEDVRSYGYTF.

The chain has TRBV6-2 or TRBV6-3 and TRBJ1-1, with a tentative D call TRBD1 (5 bases). The CDR3 is 15 residues long. With 5 bases removed from V and 1 base from J, the gap between germline ends came to 14 bases. Germline CDR1 is MNHEY and CDR2 is SVGEGT. The CDR3 is CASSPRTLANTEAFF. CDR3 coding DNA: TGTGCCAGCAGTCCCCGGACACTGGCGAACACTGAAGCTTTCTTT.

As DNA, the CDR3 is TGTGCCAGCAGCTTAACATCCCAGGGGGAGACCCAGTACTTC. It codes for CASSLTSQGETQYF. This chain joins TRBV7-3 and TRBJ2-5; D possibly corresponds to TRBD1 (6 bases). The germline V gene has CDR1 SGHTA and CDR2 FQGTGA. V was trimmed by 0 bases and J by 5 bases, leaving 10 bases between them. The CDR3 sequence is 14 residues long.

The chain employs TRBV5-1 and TRBJ2-3; D possibly corresponds to TRBD1 (5 bases). Germline assignment: CDR1 SGHRS and CDR2 YFSETQ. V lost 3 bases, J lost 2 bases, and 16 bases lay in between. The CDR3 has 16 residues. The CDR3 region is CASSWRLDRDTDTQYF. In DNA form, the CDR3 reads TGCGCCAGCAGCTGGCGTTTAGACAGAGACACAGATACGCAGTATTTT.

The chain combines TRBV6-5 with TRBJ2-5, with 12 bases matching TRBD2. CDR3 length equals 15 residues. V shed 6 bases, J shed 5 bases, and the junction held 7 bases outside the gene matches. Germline CDR1 reads MNHEY; CDR2 reads SVGAGI. DNA of the CDR3: TGTGCCAGCAGGACTAGCGGGAGTATCTGGGAGACCCAGTACTTC. This sequence encodes CASRTSGSIWETQYF.

This chain joins TRBV30 and TRBJ2-3; possibly TRBD2 for D (5 bases). Germline loops: CDR1 GTSNPN, CDR2 SVGIG (reference sequence). V was pared by 5 bases and J by 0 bases, with 12 bases between. This CDR3 is built from 14 residues. CDR3 sequence: CAWCLAVSTDTQYF. As DNA, the CDR3 is TGTGCCTGGTGCCTAGCAGTTAGCACAGATACGCAGTATTTT.

The chain recombines TRBV19 with TRBJ2-3; TRBD2 matches at 7 bases. Germline trimming cut 4 bases from V and 1 base from J; bases unmatched to any gene: 2. This CDR3 contains 14 residues. CDR1 is LNHDA and CDR2 is SQIVND in the germline V gene (reference sequence). The CDR3 reads CASSTTSGTDTQYF. The CDR3 region has the DNA TGTGCCAGTAGTACTACTAGCGGCACAGATACGCAGTATTTT.

This clone is a singleton in its sample. V usage is TRBV11-2 and J usage is TRBJ2-7; D gene unclear. Germline CDR1 SGHAT, CDR2 FQNNGV. V gave up 0 bases and J gave up 3 bases, with 12 bases separating them. The CDR3 contains 15 residues. CDR3 protein: CASSLDSGSNYEQYF. CDR3 bases: TGTGCCAGCAGCTTAGACTCGGGTTCTAACTACGAGCAGTACTTC.

The chain employs TRBV14 and TRBJ1-4, with D possibly TRBD1 on 6 matching bases. The CDR3 has 16 residues. Germline V gives CDR1 SGHDN, CDR2 FVKESK. V shed 1 base and J shed 6 bases, with 15 bases lying between them. In nucleotides, the CDR3 is TGTGCCAGCAGCCAAGTGTTCACACAGGGAGATGAAAAACTGTTTTTT. Translation gives CASSQVFTQGDEKLFF.

The chain uses TRBV10-3 and TRBJ1-2; perhaps TRBD1 as D (5 bases). Trimming pared 7 bases from V and 8 bases from J, leaving 17 bases between. This CDR3 is 13 amino acids long. CDR1 is ENHRY, CDR2 SYGVKD, per germline. CDR3 bases: TGTGCCATCAACTCAACCCCCAGGGAAGGCTACACCTTC. It encodes CAINSTPREGYTF.

J is TRBJ1-1 and V is TRBV6-2 or TRBV6-3; D unclear. CDR1 is MNHEY and CDR2 is SVGEGT in the germline V gene. This CDR3 contains 13 residues. V gave up 5 bases and J gave up 0 bases, with 7 bases separating them. CDR3 nucleotides: TGTGCCAGCAGTAATTCCATGAACACTGAAGCTTTCTTT. As protein: CASSNSMNTEAFF.

To note about this clone: At one end, the junction sequence differs from germline, possibly due to a read error. The J gene is TRBJ2-7, the V gene TRBV7-7, with a possible D match to TRBD1 (7 bases). This CDR3 has 15 amino acids. CDR1 and CDR2 (germline): SSHAT, FNYEAQ (reference sequence). CDR3: CASSLADGTAYEQYF. The DNA for the CDR3 is TGTGCTAGCAGCTTAGCGGATGGGACAGCCTACGAGCAGTACTTC.

J is TRBJ1-4 and V is TRBV29-1, with 9 nucleotides matching TRBD1. The ends lost 5 bases at V and 8 bases at J; junction bases unmatched: 6. The CDR3 totals 13 residues. Germline CDR1 reads SQVTM; CDR2 reads ANQGSEA. CDR3 loop: CSVRRDREEKLFF. The CDR3 nucleotides are TGCAGCGTTCGTCGGGACAGGGAAGAAAAACTGTTTTTT.

The chain couples TRBV6-6 to TRBJ1-2; perhaps TRBD1 as D (6 bases). With 6 bases removed from V and 2 bases from J, the gap between germline ends came to 10 bases. This CDR3 spans 13 amino acids. CDR1 is MNHNY and CDR2 is SVGAGI in the germline V gene (reference sequence). This chain's CDR3 is CASRSDRNYGYTF. For the CDR3, the DNA is TGTGCCAGCAGAAGTGACAGGAACTATGGCTACACCTTC.

This clone was observed a single time. The chain has TRBV27 and TRBJ2-3; 13 bases line up with TRBD2. V dropped 5 bases and J dropped 2; count of bases not matched to a gene: 7. This CDR3 region has 17 residues. The germline V gene encodes CDR1 MNHEY and CDR2 SMNVEV (reference sequence). For the CDR3, the DNA is TGTGCCAGCAGTCTCAAGGGACTAGCGGGGATCACAGATACGCAGTATTTT. Its protein is CASSLKGLAGITDTQYF.

Only one count was recorded for this clone. This chain links TRBV6-5 with TRBJ2-7; 8 bases map to TRBD1. Germline V lookup: CDR1 MNHEY, CDR2 SVGAGI. The CDR3 contains 15 residues. V was clipped by 6 bases and J by 6 bases; unmatched bases: 13. CDR3 protein: CASSPGRGPVGEQYF. The CDR3 DNA is TGTGCCAGCAGCCCCGGCAGGGGGCCGGTCGGCGAGCAGTACTTC.

The chain carries TRBV6-5 and TRBJ2-7; D might be TRBD2 (6 bases). CDR3 length: 15 residues. Trimming left V 2 bases short and J 4 bases short, with 15 bases between. Germline loops: CDR1 MNHEY, CDR2 SVGAGI. DNA for the CDR3: TGTGCCAGCAGTTACGCAGAGCCGACTAGTTACGAGCAGTACTTC. This gives the protein CASSYAEPTSYEQYF.

This clone was seen only once. The rearrangement joins TRBV7-2 to TRBJ1-4; D call uncertain. Looked up from germline, CDR1 is SGHTA and CDR2 is FQGNSA. V dropped 3 bases and J dropped 4 bases, with 12 bases sitting between them. This CDR3 spans 15 amino acids. The CDR3 DNA sequence: TGTGCCAGCAGCTTGGTTCCTACCAATAATGAAAAACTGTTTTTT. Translated: CASSLVPTNNEKLFF.

DNA of the CDR3: TGCAGCGTCCAGGGACAGGGTTCGAACTATGGCTACACCTTC. Its protein product is CSVQGQGSNYGYTF. This chain links TRBV29-1 with TRBJ1-2, with 9 bases fitting TRBD1. Trimming removed 6 bases from V and 2 bases from J; junction bases left unmatched: 7. CDR3 size: 14 residues. Looked up from germline, CDR1 is SQVTM and CDR2 is ANQGSEA. The variable domain in full, with the rest retrieved from reference TRBV29-1 and TRBJ1-2, is SAVISQKPSRDICQRGTSLTIQCQVDSQVTMMFWYRQQPGQSLTLIATANQGSEATYESGFVIDKFPISRPNLTFSTLTVSNMSPEDSSIYLCSVQGQGSNYGYTFGSGTRLTVV.

This chain links TRBV18 with TRBJ1-1; D perhaps matches TRBD1 (5 bases). Germline loops: CDR1 KGHSH, CDR2 LQKENI. CDR3 length equals 18 residues. V lost 3 bases and J lost 3, with 23 bases in between. The CDR3 DNA reads TGTGCCAGCTCACCCCTAACCCTTCGACAGAGAAGTCACACTGAAGCTTTCTTT. This encodes CASSPLTLRQRSHTEAFF.

The gene calls are TRBV19 and TRBJ1-1, with D possibly TRBD1 on 5 matching bases. CDR1 is LNHDA, CDR2 SQIVND, per germline (reference sequence). V shed 10 bases and J shed 6 bases, with 15 bases lying between them. The CDR3 extends over 12 amino acids. CDR3 sequence reads: CATGPGGAEAFF. The CDR3 DNA follows: TGTGCCACAGGGCCCGGGGGGGCTGAAGCTTTCTTT.

This rearrangement joins TRBV3-1 (or the pseudogene TRBV3-2) to TRBJ2-1, with TRBD2 matching over 12 bases. CDR3 length equals 21 residues. The V gene's germline CDR1 is LGHDT and CDR2 YNNKEL (reference sequence). V shed 0 bases, J shed 3 bases, and the junction held 15 bases outside the gene matches. CDR3 sequence (DNA): TGTGCCAGCAGCCAAGATCCTCGGGCGGCTAGCGGGGGGGCCTTCTACAATGAGCAGTTCTTC. This sequence encodes CASSQDPRAASGGAFYNEQFF.

The chain joins TRBV20-1 to TRBJ2-3; 10 positions match TRBD2. CDR1 is DFQATT, CDR2 SNEGSKA, per germline (reference sequence). Unmatched junction bases numbered 11, after V lost 3 bases and J lost 2 bases. This CDR3 is 17 amino acids long. The CDR3 DNA is TGCAGTGCTAGTCAGGCTAGCGGGGGTATCAACACAGATACGCAGTATTTT. Translated, it gives CSASQASGGINTDTQYF.

This clone was counted only a few times. This chain uses TRBV10-2 with TRBJ2-7, with D maybe TRBD2 (6 bases). The CDR3 consists of 13 residues. CDR1 is WSHSY, CDR2 SAAADI, per germline. Trimming left V 6 bases short and J 2 bases short, with 11 bases between. The CDR3 sequence: CASSGSLPYEQYF. CDR3 nucleotides: TGCGCCAGCAGCGGGAGTCTCCCCTACGAGCAGTACTTC.

The V gene is TRBV10-3, the J gene TRBJ1-3, with 7 positions matching TRBD1. The trim removed 4 bases at V and 0 bases at J, leaving 6 bases unmatched. The germline gives CDR1 ENHRY, CDR2 SYGVKD. This CDR3 has 16 residues. Written as DNA, the CDR3 is TGTGCCATCAGTGCCGGGCGGGACAGCTCTGGAAACACCATATATTTT. This gives the protein CAISAGRDSSGNTIYF.

The V call is TRBV15, the J call TRBJ1-2; D is unclear. The CDR3 is 15 amino acids. The germline V gene encodes CDR1 LNHNV and CDR2 YYDKDF (reference sequence). V was cut by 1 base and J by 4 bases, with 13 bases left in between. The chain's CDR3 is CATSRGRAEGYGYTF. The CDR3 region has the DNA TGTGCCACCAGCAGAGGGCGAGCAGAGGGCTATGGCTACACCTTC.

The V gene is TRBV2, the J gene TRBJ1-5; 7 nucleotides agree with TRBD1. After removal of 5 bases from V and 4 bases from J, the junction contained 11 bases not matched to a gene. Germline CDR1 reads SNHLY; CDR2 reads FYNNEI. The CDR3 has 16 amino acids. CDR3 DNA: TGTGCCAGCAGTTACCGACCTGGACAGGAGAATCAGCCCCAGCATTTT. This encodes CASSYRPGQENQPQHF.

J is TRBJ2-1 and V is TRBV5-4; weak D call: TRBD2 (5 bases). Germline lookup yields CDR1 SGHNT and CDR2 YYREEE (reference sequence). The CDR3 sequence is 17 residues long. Trimming cost V 4 bases and J 0 bases, with 17 bases left between them. The CDR3 sequence is CASSPRGGKSSYNEQFF. CDR3 bases: TGTGCCAGCAGCCCACGGGGTGGGAAGAGCTCCTACAATGAGCAGTTCTTC.